Listed below are T cell receptor beta chains from one sample, sequenced in a study of cytomegalovirus exposure and HLA in healthy donors. Produced via immunoSEQ multiplex PCR; TCRdb's table is partial and in-frame only. The table has 120,000 or so clones, 83% seen once; the top ten hold more than 3.5%. Sample: PBMCs. All receptors derive from a woman between 35 and 50 years old in good health and CMV-seropositive. Each CDR3 is given with its conserved first and last residue. Fields, in order: V gene, D gene, clone size, J gene, CDR3 DNA, CDR3 protein. D genes are given only for firm matches. A row's size may be missing; if present it is once, few, many or a size class.

>TRBV27|.|.|TRBJ2-3
TGTGCCAGCAGTTCACCGTCCCTCCAGGGCGATACGCAGTATTTT
CASSSPSLQGDTQYF
>TRBV11-2|TRBD1|.|TRBJ1-1
TGTGCCAGCAGCTCCTTGGGTAGGGGGCCCATGAACACTGAAGCTTTCTTT
CASSSLGRGPMNTEAFF
>TRBV9|TRBD2|.|TRBJ2-1
TGTGCCAGCAGCACTACTAGCGGGAGAGGGGGTGAGCAGTTCTTC
CASSTTSGRGGEQFF
>TRBV2|.|.|TRBJ1-6
TGTGCCAAAAAGGGGGATGGTAATTCACCCCTCCACTTT
CAKKGDGNSPLHF
>TRBV28|.|.|TRBJ2-3
TGTGCCAGCAGGGGGGCCAGCCGCACAGATACGCAGTATTTT
CASRGASRTDTQYF
>TRBV28|.|.|TRBJ2-1
TGTGCCAGCAGCGATAGCGGACCCCGGGGTGAGCAGTTCTTC
CASSDSGPRGEQFF
>TRBV6-5|.|once|TRBJ2-3
TGTGCCAGCGGCTACGGGAGCAACACAGATACGCAGTATTTT
CASGYGSNTDTQYF
>TRBV5-6|.|.|TRBJ1-2
TGTGCCAGCAGCTTGTTGGAGGATGGCTACACCTTC
CASSLLEDGYTF
>TRBV28|.|.|TRBJ2-3
TGTGCCAGCAGTTCTGAGGTCGCAGATACGCAGTATTTT
CASSSEVADTQYF
>TRBV5-5|.|few|TRBJ1-4
TGTGCCAGCAGCTTGAACAGGGTCGAAAAACTGTTTTTT
CASSLNRVEKLFF
>TRBV15|TRBD1|medium-sized|TRBJ1-2
TGTGCCACCAGCAGGAACAGGGGGCAAGATGGCTACACCTTC
CATSRNRGQDGYTF
>TRBV7-3|.|.|TRBJ1-2
TGTGCCAGCAGCTCACCAGGCGGGAAGAGGGATGGCTACACCTTC
CASSSPGGKRDGYTF
>TRBV25-1|TRBD1|.|TRBJ2-6
TGTGCCAGCAGCCGGACAGGGCCCTCTGGGGCCAACGTCCTGACTTTC
CASSRTGPSGANVLTF
>TRBV27|TRBD2|.|TRBJ2-2
TGTGCCAGCAGTCCTATCCGAGCGGGAGGGGTGGCGGGGGAGCTGTTTTTT
CASSPIRAGGVAGELFF
>TRBV6-5|.|.|TRBJ1-3
TGTGCCAGCAGTTGGGCAGGGGGAAACACCATATATTTT
CASSWAGGNTIYF
>TRBV4-3|TRBD2|medium-sized|TRBJ2-1
TGCGCCAGCAGCCTTTCCAGCGGGAGAAGTAATGAGCAGTTCTTC
CASSLSSGRSNEQFF
>TRBV27|TRBD1|few|TRBJ1-2
TGTGCCAGCAGTTCCCCGACAGGGGGCGACTATGGCTACACCTTC
CASSSPTGGDYGYTF
>TRBV11-2|TRBD2|.|TRBJ2-2
TGTGCCAGCAGCTTAGATCGAACTAGCGGGAGGGACGGGGAGCTGTTTTTT
CASSLDRTSGRDGELFF
>TRBV7-2|.|.|TRBJ1-2
TGTGCCAGCAGCCGCGGAATGTCGCGCGGCTACACCTTC
CASSRGMSRGYTF
>TRBV5-6|TRBD1|few|TRBJ1-2
TGTGCCAGCACGGGACAGCGTGGCTACACCTTC
CASTGQRGYTF
>TRBV7-9|TRBD1|.|TRBJ1-4
TGTGCCAGCCCAATGGGTCCGACAGGGCTAAATGAAAAACTGTTTTTT
CASPMGPTGLNEKLFF
>TRBV29-1|TRBD2|.|TRBJ2-7
TGCAGCGGGGCGGCTAGCGGGAGCGGCAGGGAGCAGTACTTC
CSGAASGSGREQYF
>TRBV6-1|.|.|TRBJ2-7
TGTGCCAGCAGTCGACCGGGGGGCCTCTCCTACGAGCAGTACTTC
CASSRPGGLSYEQYF
>TRBV30|TRBD1|.|TRBJ1-3
TGTGCCTGGAGCAACAGGGGGCTAATAAACACCATATATTTT
CAWSNRGLINTIYF
>TRBV29-1|TRBD2|.|TRBJ2-3
TGCAGCGTTCGGAGGGATAGCGGGGGCACAGATACGCAGTATTTT
CSVRRDSGGTDTQYF
>TRBV27|TRBD2|.|TRBJ2-2
TGTGCCAGCAGCTCCCTTTGGATAGCGGGAGGGGGTTCGTCCGGGGAGCTGTTTTTT
CASSSLWIAGGGSSGELFF
>TRBV5-1|TRBD2|.|TRBJ2-5
TGCGCCAGCAGCTTCGCGGGGGACCTGGGGGAGACCCAGTACTTC
CASSFAGDLGETQYF
>TRBV11-2|.|few|TRBJ1-1
TGTGCCAGCAGCTTAGACAGGGACACTGAAGCTTTCTTT
CASSLDRDTEAFF
>TRBV11-3|.|.|TRBJ1-1
TGTGCCAGTAGCCATCGACAGACCATGAACACTGAAGCTTTCTTT
CASSHRQTMNTEAFF
>TRBV11-1|TRBD1|.|TRBJ2-5
TGTGCCAGCAGCACTTCTGGACAGGCAAGGGAGCAGTACTTC
CASSTSGQAREQYF
>TRBV28|.|.|TRBJ1-2
TGTGCCAGCAGTACAGGGAATTTAGGTGGCTACACCTTC
CASSTGNLGGYTF
>TRBV4-3|TRBD2|.|TRBJ2-3
TGCGCCAGCAGCCAAGATAATCCCACTAGCGGGATAGCTGATACGCAGTATTTT
CASSQDNPTSGIADTQYF
>TRBV7-2|TRBD1|.|TRBJ1-2
TGTGCCAGCAGCCAGACAGGGGGCATAGTCTATGGCTACACCTTC
CASSQTGGIVYGYTF
>TRBV4-1|.|once|TRBJ1-2
TGCGCCAGCAGCCAAGAGTCTCAGTCTAACTATGGCTACACCTTC
CASSQESQSNYGYTF
>TRBV10-3|.|.|TRBJ2-7
TGTGCCATCAGGAAAGACAACTACGAGCAGTACTTC
CAIRKDNYEQYF
>TRBV23-1|.|.|TRBJ1-2
TGCGCCAGCAGTCAATCACGGGCGGACACACCTAACTATGGCTACACCTTC
CASSQSRADTPNYGYTF
>TRBV5-1|TRBD1|.|TRBJ2-6
TGCGCCAGCAGCGGACCCGGGACAGGGGTTTCGTTCGGGGCCAACGTCCTGACTTTC
CASSGPGTGVSFGANVLTF
>TRBV15|TRBD1|few|TRBJ2-7
TGTGCCACCAGCGCCGGGACAGGCTCCTACGAGCAGTACTTC
CATSAGTGSYEQYF
>TRBV7-8|TRBD1|few|TRBJ2-7
TGTGCCAGCAGCTTAAGGACAGGGCTAACCTACGAGCAGTACTTC
CASSLRTGLTYEQYF
>TRBV27|TRBD2|.|TRBJ2-1
TGTGCCAGCAGACTAGCGGGAGACAAAAGCAATGAGCAGTTCTTC
CASRLAGDKSNEQFF
>TRBV23-1|.|once|TRBJ2-7
TGCGCCAGCAGTCAATCGTGGGAGTGGTACTCCTACGAGCAGTACTTC
CASSQSWEWYSYEQYF
>TRBV5-1|.|.|TRBJ2-7
TGCGCCAGCAGCCCGCGGGACTCTACCTACGAGCAGTACTTC
CASSPRDSTYEQYF
>TRBV5-4|.|.|TRBJ2-3
TGTGCCAGCAGCTTGGACAGGGAAACAGATACGCAGTATTTT
CASSLDRETDTQYF
>TRBV5-8|TRBD1|.|TRBJ1-5
TGTGCCAGCAGCGCAACGGGACAGGGAGGGAATCAGCCCCAGCATTTT
CASSATGQGGNQPQHF
>TRBV11-2|TRBD2|.|TRBJ2-7
TGTGCCACCGGGGGGTCGGGAGGGTACGAGCAGTACTTC
CATGGSGGYEQYF
>TRBV7-2|TRBD1|few|TRBJ2-7
TGTGCCAGCAGCTCCCTGACAGGGGCCTACGAGCAGTACTTC
CASSSLTGAYEQYF
>TRBV6-5|TRBD1|.|TRBJ2-7
TGCGCCAGCAGTTACTTGACTGGACAGGGGCAGTACTTC
CASSYLTGQGQYF
>TRBV9|.|.|TRBJ2-2
TGTGCCAGCAGCGCCTCCGGGACAAGGGGGGGGGAGCTGTTTTTT
CASSASGTRGGELFF
>TRBV28|TRBD2|once|TRBJ2-3
TGTGCCAGCAGAGCCAGCGGGAGTGGGACAGATACGCAGTATTTT
CASRASGSGTDTQYF
>TRBV19|.|once|TRBJ2-1
TGTGCCAGTAGTACCCAGGGGACTATCGATGAGCAGTTCTTC
CASSTQGTIDEQFF
>TRBV19|TRBD2|.|TRBJ2-3
TGTGCCAGTAGTTTCGGACTAGCGGGAGTAGATACGCAGTATTTT
CASSFGLAGVDTQYF
>TRBV10-2|TRBD1|.|TRBJ2-7
TGCGCCAGTGAAGGACAGGGAAGCTCCTACGAGCAGTACTTC
CASEGQGSSYEQYF
>TRBV5-4|.|.|TRBJ2-3
TGTGCCAGCAGCCCAACAGGGATGGATACGCAGTATTTT
CASSPTGMDTQYF
>TRBV7-8|.|.|TRBJ1-2
TGTGCCAGCAGCCTAGGTCGGGATTATGGCTACACCTTC
CASSLGRDYGYTF
>TRBV5-6|TRBD2|few|TRBJ2-1
TGTGCCAGCAGCTTGGGAGTGGGGGCTAGCGGGTACGCCTACAATGAGCAGTTCTTC
CASSLGVGASGYAYNEQFF